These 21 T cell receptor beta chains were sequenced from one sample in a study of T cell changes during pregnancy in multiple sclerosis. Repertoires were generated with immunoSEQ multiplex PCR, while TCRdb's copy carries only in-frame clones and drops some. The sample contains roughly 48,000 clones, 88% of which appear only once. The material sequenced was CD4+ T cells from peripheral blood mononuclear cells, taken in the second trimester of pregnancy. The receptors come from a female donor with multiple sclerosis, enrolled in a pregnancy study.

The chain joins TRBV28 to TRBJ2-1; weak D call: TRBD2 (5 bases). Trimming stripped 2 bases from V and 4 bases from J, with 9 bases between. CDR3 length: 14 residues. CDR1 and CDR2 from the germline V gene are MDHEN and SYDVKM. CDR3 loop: CASSLPSLYNEQFF. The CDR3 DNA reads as TGTGCCAGCAGTTTACCTAGCCTATACAATGAGCAGTTCTTC.

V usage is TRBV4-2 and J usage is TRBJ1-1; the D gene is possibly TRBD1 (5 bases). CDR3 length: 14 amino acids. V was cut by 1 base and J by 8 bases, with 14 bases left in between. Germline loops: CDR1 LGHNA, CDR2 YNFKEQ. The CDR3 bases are TGTGCCAGCAGCCAAGCGGTACCGACAGCAGAAGCTTTCTTT. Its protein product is CASSQAVPTAEAFF.

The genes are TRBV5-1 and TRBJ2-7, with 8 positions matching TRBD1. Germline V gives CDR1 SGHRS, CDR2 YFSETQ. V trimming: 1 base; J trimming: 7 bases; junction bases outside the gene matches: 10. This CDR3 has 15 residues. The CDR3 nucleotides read TGCGCCAGCAGCTTGAGGACAGGGACGTTGCGGGAGCAGTACTTC. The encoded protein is CASSLRTGTLREQYF.

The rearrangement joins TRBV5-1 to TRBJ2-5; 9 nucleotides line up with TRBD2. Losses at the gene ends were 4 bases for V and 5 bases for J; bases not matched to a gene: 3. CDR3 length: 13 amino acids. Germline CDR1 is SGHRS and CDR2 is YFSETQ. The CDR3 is CASSPGLAETQYF. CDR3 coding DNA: TGCGCCAGCAGCCCGGGACTAGCTGAGACCCAGTACTTC.

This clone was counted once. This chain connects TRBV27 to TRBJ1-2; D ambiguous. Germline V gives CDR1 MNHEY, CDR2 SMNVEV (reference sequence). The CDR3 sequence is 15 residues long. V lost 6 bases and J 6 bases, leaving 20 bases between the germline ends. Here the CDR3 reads CASSLRDTKRDGYTF. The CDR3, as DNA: TGTGCCAGCAGCCTCCGGGATACAAAAAGAGATGGCTACACCTTC.

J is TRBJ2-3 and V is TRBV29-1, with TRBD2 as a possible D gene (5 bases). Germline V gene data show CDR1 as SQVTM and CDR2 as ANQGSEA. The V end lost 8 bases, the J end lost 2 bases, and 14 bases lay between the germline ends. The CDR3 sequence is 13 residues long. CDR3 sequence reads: CSMRRTLTDTQYF. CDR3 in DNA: TGCAGCATGAGACGGACTCTCACAGATACGCAGTATTTT.

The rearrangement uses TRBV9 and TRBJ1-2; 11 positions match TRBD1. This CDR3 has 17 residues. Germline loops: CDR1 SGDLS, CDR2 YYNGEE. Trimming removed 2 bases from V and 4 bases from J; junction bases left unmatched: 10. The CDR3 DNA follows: TGTGCCAGCAGCGTCGACCTCCGGGACAGGGGGGGCTATGGCTACACCTTC. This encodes CASSVDLRDRGGYGYTF.

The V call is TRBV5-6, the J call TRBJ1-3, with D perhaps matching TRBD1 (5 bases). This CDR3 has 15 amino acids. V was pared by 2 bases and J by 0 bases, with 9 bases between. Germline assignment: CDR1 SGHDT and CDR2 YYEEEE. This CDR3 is CASSFTGISGNTIYF. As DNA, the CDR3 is TGTGCCAGCAGCTTTACAGGAATCTCTGGAAACACCATATATTTT.

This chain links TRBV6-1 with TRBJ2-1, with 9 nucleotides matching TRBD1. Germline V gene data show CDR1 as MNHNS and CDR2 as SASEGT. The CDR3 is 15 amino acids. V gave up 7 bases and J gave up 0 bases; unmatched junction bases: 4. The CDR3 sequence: CASTLTGGSYNEQFF. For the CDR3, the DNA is TGTGCCAGCACCCTGACAGGGGGCTCCTACAATGAGCAGTTCTTC.

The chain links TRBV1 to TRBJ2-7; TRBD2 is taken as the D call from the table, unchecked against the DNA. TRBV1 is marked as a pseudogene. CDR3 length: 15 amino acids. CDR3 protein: CTSSHTNGDYYEQYF. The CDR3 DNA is TGCACCAGCAGCCACACTAACGGAGACTACTACGAGCAGTACTTC.

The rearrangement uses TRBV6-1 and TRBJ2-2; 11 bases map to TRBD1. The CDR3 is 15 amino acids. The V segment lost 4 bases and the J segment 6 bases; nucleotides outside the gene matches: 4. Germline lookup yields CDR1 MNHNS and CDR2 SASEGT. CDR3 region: CASSGGQGGPGELFF. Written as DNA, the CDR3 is TGTGCCAGCAGTGGGGGACAGGGGGGTCCCGGGGAGCTGTTTTTT.

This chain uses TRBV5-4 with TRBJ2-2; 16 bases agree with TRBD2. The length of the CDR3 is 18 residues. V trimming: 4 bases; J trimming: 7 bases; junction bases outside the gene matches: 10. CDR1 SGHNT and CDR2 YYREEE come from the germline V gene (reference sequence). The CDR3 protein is CASSPGLAGGSNGGELFF. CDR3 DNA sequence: TGTGCCAGCAGCCCGGGACTAGCGGGAGGGTCTAATGGCGGGGAGCTGTTTTTT.

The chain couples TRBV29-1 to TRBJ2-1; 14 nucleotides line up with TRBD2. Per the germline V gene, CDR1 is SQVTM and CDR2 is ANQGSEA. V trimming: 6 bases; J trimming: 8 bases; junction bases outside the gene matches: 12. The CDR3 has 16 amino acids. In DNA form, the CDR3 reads TGCAGCGTCGCGAGTAGACTAGCGGGAGGGCGGGATGAGCAGTTCTTC. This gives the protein CSVASRLAGGRDEQFF.

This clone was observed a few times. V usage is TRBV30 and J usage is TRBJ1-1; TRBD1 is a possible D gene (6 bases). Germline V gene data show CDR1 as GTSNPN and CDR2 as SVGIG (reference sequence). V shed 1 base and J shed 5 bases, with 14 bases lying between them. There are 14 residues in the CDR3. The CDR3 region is CAWSDVQGWTEAFF. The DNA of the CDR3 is TGTGCCTGGAGTGATGTGCAGGGGTGGACTGAAGCTTTCTTT. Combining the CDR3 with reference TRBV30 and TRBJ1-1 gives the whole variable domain SQTIHQWPATLVQPVGSPLSLECTVEGTSNPNLYWYRQAAGRGLQLLFYSVGIGQISSEVPQNLSASRPQDRQFILSSKKLLLSDSGFYLCAWSDVQGWTEAFFGQGTRLTVV.

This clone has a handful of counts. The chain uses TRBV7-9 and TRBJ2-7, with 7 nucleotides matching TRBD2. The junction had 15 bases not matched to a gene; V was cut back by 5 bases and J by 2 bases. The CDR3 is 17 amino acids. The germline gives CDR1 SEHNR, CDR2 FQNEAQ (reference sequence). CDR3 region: CASSLHGWASGPYEQYF. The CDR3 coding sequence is TGTGCCAGCAGCCTCCACGGGTGGGCTAGCGGTCCCTACGAGCAGTACTTC.

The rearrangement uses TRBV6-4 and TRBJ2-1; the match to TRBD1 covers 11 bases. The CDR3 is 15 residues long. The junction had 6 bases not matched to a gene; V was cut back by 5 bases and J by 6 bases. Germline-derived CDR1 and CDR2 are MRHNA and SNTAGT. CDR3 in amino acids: CASSPEDRGLNEQFF. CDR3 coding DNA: TGTGCCAGCAGTCCAGAGGACAGGGGGCTCAATGAGCAGTTCTTC.

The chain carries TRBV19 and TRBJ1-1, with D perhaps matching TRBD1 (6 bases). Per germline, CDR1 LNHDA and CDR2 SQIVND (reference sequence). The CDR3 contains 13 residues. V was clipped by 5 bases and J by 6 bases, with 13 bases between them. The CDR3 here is CASSSFQGSEAFF. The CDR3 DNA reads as TGTGCCAGTAGTTCATTCCAGGGGTCTGAAGCTTTCTTT.

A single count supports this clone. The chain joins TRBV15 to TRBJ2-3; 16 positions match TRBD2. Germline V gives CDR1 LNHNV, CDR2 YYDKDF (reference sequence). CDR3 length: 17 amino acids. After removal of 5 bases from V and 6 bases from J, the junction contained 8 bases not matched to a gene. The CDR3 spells CATSLGLAGGPGDTQYF. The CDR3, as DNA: TGTGCCACCAGCCTGGGACTAGCGGGAGGGCCGGGGGATACGCAGTATTTT. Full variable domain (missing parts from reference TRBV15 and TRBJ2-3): DAMVIQNPRYQVTQFGKPVTLSCSQTLNHNVMYWYQQKSSQAPKLLFHYYDKDFNNEADTPDNFQSRRPNTSFCFLDIRSPGLGDTAMYLCATSLGLAGGPGDTQYFGPGTRLTVL.

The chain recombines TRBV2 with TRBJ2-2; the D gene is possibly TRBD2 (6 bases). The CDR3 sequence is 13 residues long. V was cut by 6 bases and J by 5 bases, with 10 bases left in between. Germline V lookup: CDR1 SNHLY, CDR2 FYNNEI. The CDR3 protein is CASREGRTGELFF. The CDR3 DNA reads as TGTGCCAGCAGGGAGGGCCGTACCGGGGAGCTGTTTTTT.

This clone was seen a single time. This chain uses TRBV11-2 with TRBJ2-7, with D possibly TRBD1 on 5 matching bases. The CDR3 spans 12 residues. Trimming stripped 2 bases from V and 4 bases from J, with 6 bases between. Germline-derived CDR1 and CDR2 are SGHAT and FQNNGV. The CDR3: CASSLSGYEQYF. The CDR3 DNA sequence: TGTGCCAGCAGCTTATCAGGGTACGAGCAGTACTTC.

The DNA of the CDR3 is TGTGCCAGCAGTGATGGGGGACAGGGGATGAGCACTGAAGCTTTCTTT. Translated: CASSDGGQGMSTEAFF. The V and J genes are TRBV2 and TRBJ1-1; 10 positions agree with TRBD1. V dropped 3 bases and J dropped 4; count of bases not matched to a gene: 8. Germline lookup yields CDR1 SNHLY and CDR2 FYNNEI. This CDR3 has 16 residues.